The 27 T cell receptor beta chains listed next were all sequenced from one sample in a study of CD8+ T cells in alopecia areata listed by TCRdb under 2018. Receptor libraries were prepared by the immunoSEQ multiplex PCR assay. For TCR sequencing, RNA was extracted from every sample and reverse transcribed into cDNA to serve as template. Entries here come from immuneACCESS through TCRdb and include only in-frame sequences with V and J called. Some clones fail to appear in such tables; in the studies checked, an unresolved V gene covers under half of the shortfall, and the cause of the remainder is unknown. Within this sample are approximately 220,000 clones, with under 40% of them counted one time only. Roughly 0.45% of the sample is taken by the ten largest. This sample's treatment or condition label indicates: oral pan-JAK inhibitor, 5-10 mg twice daily. This specimen consisted of CD4+ T cells sorted from blood, obtained at week 34, from a patient treated with tofacitinib. The receptors shown here come from a human donor with alopecia areata.

This clone has only a few counts. V is TRBV2 and J is TRBJ1-2; D perhaps matches TRBD1 (5 bases). Trimming stripped 2 bases from V and 4 bases from J, with 8 bases between. This CDR3 has 13 amino acids. Germline assignment: CDR1 SNHLY and CDR2 FYNNEI. The DNA of the CDR3 is TGTGCCAGCAGTGAACAGGGTGGCTATGGCTACACCTTC. This codes for CASSEQGGYGYTF.

This chain uses TRBV1 with TRBJ2-7; TRBD1 was called by the table and not checked on the DNA. TRBV1 counts as a pseudogene. The CDR3 contains 14 residues. CDR3 in amino acids: CTSSQYTGVYEQYF. The CDR3 nucleotides read TGCACCAGCAGCCAATATACAGGGGTCTACGAGCAGTACTTC.

This chain joins TRBV29-1 and TRBJ1-1; a possible D gene is TRBD1 (5 bases). Germline V CDR1 and CDR2: SQVTM, ANQGSEA. The CDR3 is 13 residues long. Trimming removed 4 bases from V and 0 bases from J, with 9 bases in between. The CDR3 DNA reads TGCAGCGTTGGGGGACGGCTGAACACTGAAGCTTTCTTT. Protein: CSVGGRLNTEAFF.

This clone came up a few times. This rearrangement joins TRBV11-3 to TRBJ2-1, with D perhaps matching TRBD1 (6 bases). Per the germline V gene, CDR1 is SGHNT and CDR2 is YENEEA. The CDR3 consists of 16 residues. With 1 base removed from V and 1 base from J, the gap between germline ends came to 11 bases. CDR3 amino acids: CASSLGGQHSYNEQFF. The CDR3 bases are TGTGCCAGCAGCTTAGGGGGGCAGCATTCCTACAATGAGCAGTTCTTC.

This CDR3 is CSEGGQGTEAFF. In DNA form, the CDR3 reads TGCAGCGAGGGGGGGCAGGGCACTGAAGCTTTCTTT. J is TRBJ1-1 and V is TRBV29-1; TRBD1 might be the D (6 bases). V was clipped by 7 bases and J by 4 bases, with 13 bases between them. The CDR3 extends over 12 amino acids. Germline V lookup: CDR1 SQVTM, CDR2 ANQGSEA.

This chain joins TRBV5-1 and TRBJ2-5; no clear D. Trimming left V 2 bases short and J 2 bases short, with 10 bases between. Germline-derived CDR1 and CDR2 are SGHRS and YFSETQ. The CDR3 covers 14 residues. The DNA of the CDR3 is TGCGCCAGCAGCTTCTGGGCGGCGCAAGAGACCCAGTACTTC. It yields the protein CASSFWAAQETQYF.

Note on this clone: This same CDR3 is encoded by further DNA sequences in the sample. The chain couples TRBV30 to TRBJ2-5, with D hard to call. Germline-derived CDR1 and CDR2 are GTSNPN and SVGIG (reference sequence). Deletions cut 0 bases from V and 5 bases from J, with 7 bases between. The CDR3 extends over 12 amino acids. CDR3 in DNA: TGTGCCTGGAGTGTAGGGCGGGAGACCCAGTACTTC. The encoded protein is CAWSVGRETQYF.

This clone showed up just a few times. The chain combines TRBV7-3 with TRBJ1-5; D may be TRBD1 (6 bases). CDR3 size: 13 residues. Germline lookup yields CDR1 SGHTA and CDR2 FQGTGA. V lost 5 bases and J 4 bases, leaving 9 bases between the germline ends. The CDR3 region is CASSRQANQPQHF. CDR3 nucleotide sequence: TGTGCCAGCAGCCGACAGGCAAATCAGCCCCAGCATTTT.

The chain is built from TRBV4-1 and TRBJ2-7; the match to TRBD2 covers 8 bases. CDR1 is MGHRA, CDR2 YSYEKL, per germline. V lost 1 base, J lost 4 bases, and 9 bases stayed unmatched. The CDR3 runs to 16 residues. This CDR3 reads CASSQGAGGTSYEQYF. The CDR3 coding sequence is TGCGCCAGCAGCCAAGGGGCGGGGGGAACCTCTTACGAGCAGTACTTC.

CDR3 in amino acids: CSVEIELAGLGQFF. The CDR3 bases are TGCAGCGTTGAGATCGAACTAGCGGGACTCGGGCAGTTCTTC. J is TRBJ2-1 and V is TRBV29-1; TRBD2 aligns across 10 bases. The CDR3 is 14 residues long. With 3 bases clipped from V and 12 bases from J, the junction kept 11 bases outside the gene matches. Germline values: CDR1 SQVTM, CDR2 ANQGSEA.

This clone was seen more than once but under ten times. The junction and the germline gene differ at one end; a read error may be behind it. The V gene is TRBV7-7, the J gene TRBJ2-1; 15 bases match TRBD2. CDR3 length: 15 amino acids. Germline CDR1 and CDR2: SSHAT and FNYEAQ (reference sequence). CDR3 sequence reads: CASSLGLAGGGEQFF. The CDR3 nucleotides are TGTGCTAGCAGCTTAGGACTAGCGGGAGGGGGTGAGCAGTTCTTC.

The chain recombines TRBV7-9 with TRBJ2-7; 11 nucleotides agree with TRBD2. Per the germline V gene, CDR1 is SEHNR and CDR2 is FQNEAQ (reference sequence). With 5 bases clipped from V and 7 bases from J, the junction kept 7 bases outside the gene matches. This CDR3 comprises 14 residues. DNA for the CDR3: TGTGCCAGCAGCCCACTAGCGGGAGTCGGTGAGCAGTACTTC. It encodes CASSPLAGVGEQYF.

In its sample, this clone was seen a few times. The chain joins TRBV5-6 to TRBJ2-7, with 8 bases identical to TRBD1. The CDR3 covers 15 residues. V gave up 1 base and J gave up 8 bases; unmatched junction bases: 11. Germline CDR1 and CDR2: SGHDT and YYEEEE. CDR3 residues: CASSLRTGTLLKQYF. CDR3 DNA sequence: TGTGCCAGCAGCTTGCGGACAGGGACCCTTCTGAAGCAGTACTTC.

This clone was picked up a small number of times. Other nucleotide sequences from this sample produce the same CDR3. This chain connects TRBV5-1 to TRBJ2-3; D is unresolved. The V end lost 0 bases, the J end lost 2 bases, and 7 bases lay between the germline ends. The CDR3 sequence is 14 residues long. Germline values: CDR1 SGHRS, CDR2 YFSETQ. The CDR3 reads CASSLEQTTDTQYF. The CDR3 region has the DNA TGCGCCAGCAGCTTGGAACAGACCACAGATACGCAGTATTTT.

This chain connects TRBV2 to TRBJ2-3; TRBD2 matches 8 bases. Germline V gene lookup returns CDR1 SNHLY and CDR2 FYNNEI. CDR3 size: 15 residues. The junction had 6 bases not matched to a gene; V was cut back by 7 bases and J by 0 bases. CDR3 protein: CASTIAGTSTDTQYF. The CDR3 DNA is TGTGCCAGCACTATAGCGGGGACTAGCACAGATACGCAGTATTTT.

V gene TRBV5-4 combines with J gene TRBJ2-7; 11 bases map to TRBD2. CDR1 and CDR2 (germline): SGHNT, YYREEE (reference sequence). The V gene end was trimmed by 1 base and the J gene end by 9 bases; junction bases not matched to a gene: 3. This CDR3 contains 13 residues. The CDR3 is CASSLTSGSGQYF. The CDR3 nucleotides read TGTGCCAGCAGCTTGACTAGCGGGAGCGGGCAGTACTTC.

This clone appeared a few times. V and J are TRBV7-9 and TRBJ2-7, with 10 bases that match TRBD2. Germline trimming cut 0 bases from V and 5 bases from J; bases unmatched to any gene: 4. The germline V gene has CDR1 SEHNR and CDR2 FQNEAQ (reference sequence). CDR3 length: 15 amino acids. CDR3 loop: CASSLAASGSNEQYF. For the CDR3, the DNA is TGTGCCAGCAGCTTAGCGGCTAGCGGGAGTAACGAGCAGTACTTC.

The rearrangement links TRBV18 to TRBJ1-1; D unresolved. Germline V gene data show CDR1 as KGHSH and CDR2 as LQKENI. V was shortened by 6 bases and J by 4 bases, with 9 bases between the two germline ends. This CDR3 spans 12 amino acids. The CDR3 spells CASSPGVTEAFF. DNA of the CDR3: TGTGCCAGCTCTCCCGGGGTCACTGAAGCTTTCTTT.

The chain recombines TRBV11-2 with TRBJ1-1; no reliable D call. The CDR3 totals 12 residues. Trimming took 5 bases from V and 1 from J, leaving 5 bases between them. Germline values: CDR1 SGHAT, CDR2 FQNNGV. The CDR3 nucleotides are TGTGCCAGCAGCCTACAGAACACTGAAGCTTTCTTT. Encoded protein: CASSLQNTEAFF. The variable domain in full, completed from reference TRBV11-2 and TRBJ1-1, reads EAGVAQSPRYKIIEKRQSVAFWCNPISGHATLYWYQQILGQGPKLLIQFQNNGVVDDSQLPKDRFSAERLKGVDSTLKIQPAKLEDSAVYLCASSLQNTEAFFGQGTRLTVV.

The chain uses TRBV7-9 and TRBJ1-2; no clear D gene. Germline lookup yields CDR1 SEHNR and CDR2 FQNEAQ (reference sequence). The CDR3 has 13 amino acids. V lost 1 base and J lost 2, with 5 bases in between. CDR3 sequence reads: CASSLGGNYGYTF. CDR3 nucleotides: TGTGCCAGCAGCTTAGGGGGAAACTATGGCTACACCTTC. Variable domain in full (rest from reference TRBV7-9 and TRBJ1-2): DTGVSQNPRHKITKRGQNVTFRCDPISEHNRLYWYRQTLGQGPEFLTYFQNEAQLEKSRLLSDRFSAERPKGSFSTLEIQRTEQGDSAMYLCASSLGGNYGYTFGSGTRLTVV.

This clone has a handful of counts. The chain couples TRBV4-1 to TRBJ2-1, with 7 bases identical to TRBD1. The CDR3 consists of 15 residues. Per the germline V gene, CDR1 is MGHRA and CDR2 is YSYEKL. Unmatched junction bases numbered 3, after V lost 4 bases and J lost 0 bases. The DNA for the CDR3 is TGCGCCAGCAGCCCTCAGGGGGTCTCCTACAATGAGCAGTTCTTC. Protein sequence: CASSPQGVSYNEQFF.

The chain couples TRBV4-2 to TRBJ2-3, with D maybe TRBD2 (6 bases). V was clipped by 0 bases and J by 4 bases, with 11 bases between them. The germline gives CDR1 LGHNA, CDR2 YNFKEQ. The CDR3 contains 15 residues. CDR3 in DNA: TGTGCCAGCAGCCAAGAGGGGCGGAGGGCAGATACGCAGTATTTT. Its translation is CASSQEGRRADTQYF.

In its sample, this clone was seen a few times. This chain connects TRBV5-1 to TRBJ2-7; TRBD2 is a possible D gene (5 bases). In germline, CDR1 is SGHRS, CDR2 YFSETQ. Trimming removed 7 bases from V and 0 bases from J, with 11 bases in between. CDR3 size: 13 residues. The CDR3 bases are TGCGCCAGCGGTACTAGTGCCTCCTACGAGCAGTACTTC. Residues: CASGTSASYEQYF.

The chain links TRBV5-4 to TRBJ2-1, with TRBD2 as a possible D gene (5 bases). There are 15 residues in the CDR3. V dropped 0 bases and J dropped 5 bases, with 12 bases sitting between them. CDR1 SGHNT and CDR2 YYREEE come from the germline V gene (reference sequence). The CDR3 DNA reads TGTGCCAGCAGCTTGGAACGCGGGTCTCACAATGAGCAGTTCTTC. Its translation: CASSLERGSHNEQFF.

This rearrangement joins TRBV7-2 to TRBJ1-5; D unresolved. Germline V lookup: CDR1 SGHTA, CDR2 FQGNSA. The CDR3 sequence is 16 residues long. V was pared by 1 base and J by 3 bases, with 13 bases between. The CDR3 here is CASSLVGQSPNQPQHF. CDR3 DNA sequence: TGTGCCAGCAGCTTAGTTGGGCAGAGTCCCAATCAGCCCCAGCATTTT. The full variable domain, with the rest looked up from reference TRBV7-2 and TRBJ1-5, is GAGVSQSPSNKVTEKGKDVELRCDPISGHTALYWYRQSLGQGLEFLIYFQGNSAPDKSGLPSDRFSAERTGGSVSTLTIQRTQQEDSAVYLCASSLVGQSPNQPQHFGDGTRLSIL.

The chain recombines TRBV5-1 with TRBJ2-7; 7 bases fit TRBD1. Trimming cost V 3 bases and J 2 bases; bases outside gene matches: 8. Germline CDR1 reads SGHRS; CDR2 reads YFSETQ. The CDR3 extends over 15 amino acids. The CDR3 DNA is TGCGCCAGCAGCTCGACTGGGGACAGTACCTACGAGCAGTACTTC. It encodes CASSSTGDSTYEQYF.

This clone has a handful of counts. This chain uses TRBV29-1 with TRBJ1-2; D not resolved. In germline, CDR1 is SQVTM, CDR2 ANQGSEA. This CDR3 contains 14 residues. V was cut by 6 bases and J by 0 bases, with 14 bases left in between. The CDR3 protein is CSVGSGVTNYGYTF. The CDR3 DNA is TGCAGCGTGGGGTCCGGAGTTACTAACTATGGCTACACCTTC.